Listed here are 10 T cell receptor beta chains from one sample, sequenced in a study of blood T cell repertoires in COVID-19. Generated by immunoSEQ multiplex PCR, the TCRdb table keeps only in-frame clones and is missing some. Among 150,000 to 200,000 clones, over 65% were seen once, and the ten largest hold less than 3%. Sequenced: peripheral blood. All receptors derive from a woman aged 80 or over with acute or convalescent COVID-19.

This chain uses TRBV27 with TRBJ2-1, with D possibly being TRBD2 (5 bases). Germline values: CDR1 MNHEY, CDR2 SMNVEV (reference sequence). Trimming took 7 bases from V and 3 from J, leaving 19 bases between them. This CDR3 region has 16 residues. CDR3 sequence: CASTQLNTADYNEQFF. Written as DNA, the CDR3 is TGTGCCAGCACCCAACTCAACACAGCGGACTACAATGAGCAGTTCTTC.

The rearrangement links TRBV29-1 to TRBJ2-5; weak D call: TRBD1 (5 bases). The V and J ends lost 4 bases and 2 bases respectively, with 11 bases between them. CDR3 size: 13 residues. From germline, CDR1 is SQVTM and CDR2 ANQGSEA. The CDR3 DNA reads as TGCAGCGTTGGACAGACCCGACAAGAGACCCAGTACTTC. Encoded protein: CSVGQTRQETQYF.

CDR3 nucleotide sequence: TGTGCCAGCAGCGTTGACGGAACAGGGGGAGCTAACTATGGCTACACCTTC. Its translation: CASSVDGTGGANYGYTF. This chain uses TRBV9 with TRBJ1-2; 8 positions agree with TRBD1. The CDR3 extends over 17 amino acids. The germline CDR1 and CDR2 sequences are SGDLS and YYNGEE. The ends lost 2 bases at V and 0 bases at J; junction bases unmatched: 9.

The gene calls are TRBV19 and TRBJ2-7, with 7 bases lining up with TRBD2. CDR3 length equals 14 residues. CDR1 LNHDA and CDR2 SQIVND come from the germline V gene (reference sequence). V was clipped by 0 bases and J by 7 bases; unmatched bases: 6. The CDR3 loop reads CASSIDQGGSEQYF. The CDR3 nucleotides are TGTGCCAGTAGTATAGATCAGGGAGGGAGTGAGCAGTACTTC. The variable domain in full, completed from reference TRBV19 and TRBJ2-7, reads DGGITQSPKYLFRKEGQNVTLSCEQNLNHDAMYWYRQDPGQGLRLIYYSQIVNDFQKGDIAEGYSVSREKKESFPLTVTSAQKNPTAFYLCASSIDQGGSEQYFGPGTRLTVT.

This rearrangement joins TRBV5-1 to TRBJ2-5; 11 bases line up with TRBD2. The germline V gene has CDR1 SGHRS and CDR2 YFSETQ. After removal of 2 bases from V and 2 bases from J, the junction contained 5 bases not matched to a gene. The CDR3 totals 16 residues. The CDR3 sequence is CASSLAGTSGQETQYF. The DNA of the CDR3 is TGCGCCAGCAGCTTAGCCGGGACTAGCGGACAAGAGACCCAGTACTTC.

V usage is TRBV4-2 and J usage is TRBJ2-3; 10 nucleotides line up with TRBD2. V trimming: 0 bases; J trimming: 2 bases; junction bases outside the gene matches: 5. The CDR3 runs 17 residues. From germline, CDR1 is LGHNA and CDR2 YNFKEQ. The CDR3 DNA sequence: TGTGCCAGCAGCCAAGATGCCCTAGCGGGAGACACAGATACGCAGTATTTT. Its protein product is CASSQDALAGDTDTQYF.

This CDR3 is CAWTPAGGPNEKLFF. The CDR3 nucleotides are TGTGCCTGGACCCCGGCGGGGGGGCCTAATGAAAAACTGTTTTTT. The chain couples TRBV30 to TRBJ1-4; tentatively, D is TRBD1 (6 bases). With 4 bases removed from V and 3 bases from J, the gap between germline ends came to 15 bases. CDR1 is GTSNPN, CDR2 SVGIG, per germline (reference sequence). The CDR3 sequence is 15 residues long.

V and J are TRBV5-1 and TRBJ2-5, with a weak D call TRBD2 (6 bases). The germline V gene encodes CDR1 SGHRS and CDR2 YFSETQ. This CDR3 is 15 amino acids long. Trimming cost V 0 bases and J 9 bases, with 18 bases left between them. The CDR3 sequence: CASSLARGIVRPQYF. The CDR3 DNA reads TGCGCCAGCAGCTTGGCCCGGGGGATTGTACGGCCCCAGTACTTC.

This sequence joins TRBV30 and TRBJ1-4, with D possibly TRBD1 on 5 matching bases. In germline, CDR1 is GTSNPN, CDR2 SVGIG (reference sequence). Trimming took 3 bases from V and 8 from J, leaving 16 bases between them. CDR3 length equals 14 residues. The CDR3 reads CAWRGDFWREKLFF. CDR3 bases: TGTGCCTGGAGGGGGGACTTCTGGAGAGAAAAACTGTTTTTT. Full variable domain (outside the CDR3, taken from reference TRBV30 and TRBJ1-4): SQTIHQWPATLVQPVGSPLSLECTVEGTSNPNLYWYRQAAGRGLQLLFYSVGIGQISSEVPQNLSASRPQDRQFILSSKKLLLSDSGFYLCAWRGDFWREKLFFGSGTQLSVL.

The chain is built from TRBV7-9 and TRBJ2-5, with D perhaps TRBD2 (6 bases). Deletions cut 4 bases from V and 2 bases from J, with 14 bases between. CDR1 and CDR2 from the germline V gene are SEHNR and FQNEAQ (reference sequence). The CDR3 totals 15 residues. CDR3 loop: CASSWRGAVQETQYF. DNA of the CDR3: TGTGCCAGCAGCTGGCGGGGAGCGGTACAAGAGACCCAGTACTTC.